The present entry profiles one T cell receptor beta chain with its context. This entry comes from a study of control samples from healthy donors and cancer patients. V lost 4 bases to trimming and J lost 0 bases; unmatched junction nucleotides: 9. This CDR3 is built from 17 residues. The germline V gene has CDR1 MDHEN and CDR2 SYDVKM. Assay used: immunoSEQ multiplex PCR; TCRdb lists only in-frame clones, some missing. The sample holds some 140,000 clones, about 94% seen once. The specimen was blood. The sequence was collected from a middle-aged man in good health. The chain joins TRBV28 to TRBJ1-3, with 7 positions matching TRBD1. CDR3 residues: CASSSRRQGSSGNTIYF. CDR3 in DNA: TGTGCCAGCAGTTCCCGTCGACAGGGCTCCTCTGGAAACACCATATATTTT.